These T cell receptor beta chains were read from a single sample in a study of cytomegalovirus exposure and HLA in healthy donors. TCRdb keeps only in-frame clones here, not all; method: immunoSEQ multiplex PCR. The sample contains 250,000 to 350,000 clones, roughly 89% of which appear only once. Sequenced: PBMCs. These TCRs come from a man aged 40-49 years in good health and CMV-seropositive. Both conserved end residues are part of each CDR3. Fields, in order: D gene, J gene, V gene, clone size, CDR3 DNA, CDR3 protein. D genes are given only for firm matches. Clone size is stated in some rows and not others, as once, few, many or a class when expanded.

TRBD2 | TRBJ2-1 | TRBV7-6 | . | TGTGCCAGCAGCTTAGCGGGACTAGCGGGAGTCGGCGAGCAGTTCTTC | CASSLAGLAGVGEQFF
TRBD2 | TRBJ2-2 | TRBV18 | once | TGTGCCAGCTCACCACGGACTAGCGGGGTCGGGGAGCTGTTTTTT | CASSPRTSGVGELFF
. | TRBJ1-1 | TRBV10-3 | . | TGTGCCATCAGTAAAGACAAGAACACTGAAGCTTTCTTT | CAISKDKNTEAFF
TRBD1 | TRBJ2-1 | TRBV7-9 | once | TGTGCCAGCAGCATGACAGGGGTTCATGAGCAGTTCTTC | CASSMTGVHEQFF
. | TRBJ2-5 | TRBV28 | . | TGTGCCAGCAGTTTATCGCCAGGGCAAGAGACCCAGTACTTC | CASSLSPGQETQYF
TRBD1 | TRBJ2-7 | TRBV7-2 | . | TGTGCCAGCAGCCTTCGGACAGGTGAAAGCTACGAGCAGTACTTC | CASSLRTGESYEQYF
. | TRBJ2-1 | TRBV5-1 | . | TGCGCCAGCAGCTTTGGAACTAGCAACAGATACAATGAGCAGTTCTTC | CASSFGTSNRYNEQFF
TRBD2 | TRBJ2-1 | TRBV5-6 | . | TGTGCCAGCAGTTCCCGGGGACTAGCGGGAGTCGTCAATGAGCAGTTCTTC | CASSSRGLAGVVNEQFF
TRBD2 | TRBJ2-1 | TRBV7-9 | few | TGTGCCAGCAGCTTAACTAGCGGGAGGGCCAATGAGCAGTTCTTC | CASSLTSGRANEQFF
. | TRBJ1-5 | TRBV28 | . | TGTGCCAGCAGTCCCCGGTCGGGGTTTCGCAATCAGCCCCAGCATTTT | CASSPRSGFRNQPQHF